This T cell receptor (beta chain) was identified in a study of blood T cell repertoires in COVID-19. The wider study: Some COVID-19 samples were acute and others convalescent; all came from the United States, Italy and Spain. In each case, the material was cDNA or gDNA derived from T cells, B-cell-depleted T cells, or PBMCs.

This clone has only one observation. In the original workflow: Amplifying reference gene primers gave estimates of nucleated cell counts. Sequenced by immunoSEQ multiplex PCR; TCRdb stores in-frame clones only, minus some. V and J calls and clone size come straight from that table; D and trimming were deduced from the DNA. The data show approximately 150,000 clones, approximately 80% seen once. The TCR comes from a human donor in a cohort sampled during active COVID-19. Source material: peripheral blood.

The CDR3 DNA reads as TGTGCCAGCAGCAGCCCCGACAGGGGGTACAATGAGCAGTTCTTC. Its translation is CASSSPDRGYNEQFF. This chain links TRBV11-2 with TRBJ2-1, with 9 bases aligning to TRBD1. CDR1 is SGHAT and CDR2 is FQNNGV in the germline V gene. V gave up 5 bases and J gave up 4 bases; unmatched junction bases: 6. CDR3 length equals 15 residues.